This T cell receptor beta chain was identified in a study of T cell responses to AZD1222 COVID-19 vaccine. Study-level points and caveats: Clonal diversity may have been underestimated, and the donors were mostly white British, with more females than males. Spike-wide coverage was observed for vaccine-associated CD4 TCRs, with dominant responses at 160-218 and 743-854.

Some clones are missing from TCRdb's copy, which holds only in-frame ones; the method was immunoSEQ multiplex PCR. The sample includes more than 60,000 clones, 80% to 90% of them seen just once. Germline CDR1 is SGHTA and CDR2 is FQGNSA. The CDR3 spans 14 residues. V was shortened by 3 bases and J by 5 bases, with 10 bases between the two germline ends. To note about this clone: Its target is not known.

The V and J genes are TRBV7-2 and TRBJ2-2; D tentatively fits TRBD1 or TRBD2 (5 bases each). This sequence was found in an adult who received the AZD1222 COVID-19 vaccine. Source: peripheral blood, taken 28 days after the second AZD1222 dose. The CDR3 region has the DNA TGTGCCAGCAGCTTCGGGGCAGGGACCGGGGAGCTGTTTTTT. It specifies CASSFGAGTGELFF.